These 9 T cell receptor beta chains were all obtained from the same sample, sequenced in a study of shared clonotypes between healthy human individuals. The table came from immunoSEQ multiplex PCR; TCRdb's copy has only in-frame clones and leaves some out. The sample records 2 million to 2.5 million clones, about nine tenths being singletons. The sample was naive CD4+ T cells from PBMCs. This sample's subset: CD45RA+ positively selected. Source of these receptors: a man between 18 and 35 years old in good health. Some clones in this sample may be carry-over from other donors' samples.

This rearrangement joins TRBV5-1 to TRBJ2-6; D is unresolved. V dropped 7 bases and J dropped 2 bases, with 7 bases sitting between them. The CDR3 is made up of 13 amino acids. The V gene's germline CDR1 is SGHRS and CDR2 YFSETQ. Here the CDR3 DNA reads TGCGCCAGCGGGGTCCCTGGGGCCAACGTCCTGACTTTC. This gives the protein CASGVPGANVLTF.

Only one count was recorded for this clone. The CDR3 sequence: CASSLLPTSYEQYF. In DNA form, the CDR3 reads TGTGCCAGCAGCTTATTACCAACCTCCTACGAGCAGTACTTC. The J gene is TRBJ2-7, the V gene TRBV7-9; D uncertain. Trimming took off 2 bases at V and 0 bases at J, with 8 bases between the two ends. The V gene's germline CDR1 is SEHNR and CDR2 FQNEAQ (reference sequence). This CDR3 is 14 amino acids long.

This clone is a singleton in its sample. Different DNA sequences within this sample yield the same CDR3. The chain is built from TRBV28 and TRBJ1-1; D remains ambiguous. There are 14 residues in the CDR3. Germline CDR1 MDHEN, CDR2 SYDVKM. V shed 5 bases and J shed 0 bases, with 10 bases lying between them. CDR3 nucleotide sequence: TGTGCCAGCAGTCGTGGAGGGATGAACACTGAAGCTTTCTTT. Translating gives CASSRGGMNTEAFF.

The chain uses TRBV10-1 and TRBJ2-1, with 9 positions matching TRBD2. J lost 7 bases, V lost 2 bases, and 15 bases had no gene match. The CDR3 contains 18 residues. Per the germline V gene, CDR1 is WNHNN and CDR2 is SYGVQD (reference sequence). The CDR3 loop reads CASSEGASGMKGRNEQFF. In DNA, the CDR3 is TGCGCCAGCAGTGAGGGGGCTAGCGGGATGAAGGGCAGAAATGAGCAGTTCTTC.

V and J are TRBV18 and TRBJ1-5; maybe TRBD1 (5 bases). Germline V lookup: CDR1 KGHSH, CDR2 LQKENI. Trimming removed 5 bases at V and 7 bases at J, with 24 bases between. This CDR3 contains 17 residues. CDR3 DNA sequence: TGTGCCAGCTCATCCTCGCGGGGGGGTTCCATCGGACAGCCCCAGCATTTT. Protein product: CASSSSRGGSIGQPQHF.

The chain carries TRBV19 and TRBJ2-7; the D gene is possibly TRBD2 (5 bases). The CDR3 contains 14 residues. Germline V lookup: CDR1 LNHDA, CDR2 SQIVND (reference sequence). V lost 2 bases, J lost 4 bases, and 12 bases lay in between. The CDR3 protein is CASSIPHRRYEQYF. In DNA, the CDR3 is TGTGCCAGTAGTATACCTCACCGGAGGTACGAGCAGTACTTC. Full variable domain (outside the CDR3, taken from reference TRBV19 and TRBJ2-7): DGGITQSPKYLFRKEGQNVTLSCEQNLNHDAMYWYRQDPGQGLRLIYYSQIVNDFQKGDIAEGYSVSREKKESFPLTVTSAQKNPTAFYLCASSIPHRRYEQYFGPGTRLTVT.

The chain couples TRBV4-1 to TRBJ2-7, with 7 nucleotides matching TRBD1. V lost 4 bases, J lost 2 bases, and 8 bases stayed unmatched. The CDR3 contains 15 residues. Germline V gives CDR1 MGHRA, CDR2 YSYEKL. CDR3 nucleotides: TGCGCCAGCAGCCGGACTCCGGGACAGCCCTACGAGCAGTACTTC. As protein: CASSRTPGQPYEQYF.

The V call is TRBV20-1, the J call TRBJ2-1, with D unresolved. Germline V gives CDR1 DFQATT, CDR2 SNEGSKA (reference sequence). CDR3 length: 11 amino acids. V was cut by 4 bases and J by 6 bases, with 7 bases left in between. The CDR3: CSATGFNEQFF. CDR3 nucleotide sequence: TGCAGTGCTACGGGCTTCAATGAGCAGTTCTTC.

The CDR3 nucleotides read TGTGCCAGTAGTTCGGACAGTCAGAAACGTGATACGCAGTATTTT. Amino acids: CASSSDSQKRDTQYF. The rearrangement links TRBV19 to TRBJ2-3, with a possible D match to TRBD1 (6 bases). The CDR3 totals 15 residues. Between the trimmed V and J ends, which lost 5 bases and 6 bases, there was a span of 18 bases. Germline CDR1 is LNHDA and CDR2 is SQIVND (reference sequence).